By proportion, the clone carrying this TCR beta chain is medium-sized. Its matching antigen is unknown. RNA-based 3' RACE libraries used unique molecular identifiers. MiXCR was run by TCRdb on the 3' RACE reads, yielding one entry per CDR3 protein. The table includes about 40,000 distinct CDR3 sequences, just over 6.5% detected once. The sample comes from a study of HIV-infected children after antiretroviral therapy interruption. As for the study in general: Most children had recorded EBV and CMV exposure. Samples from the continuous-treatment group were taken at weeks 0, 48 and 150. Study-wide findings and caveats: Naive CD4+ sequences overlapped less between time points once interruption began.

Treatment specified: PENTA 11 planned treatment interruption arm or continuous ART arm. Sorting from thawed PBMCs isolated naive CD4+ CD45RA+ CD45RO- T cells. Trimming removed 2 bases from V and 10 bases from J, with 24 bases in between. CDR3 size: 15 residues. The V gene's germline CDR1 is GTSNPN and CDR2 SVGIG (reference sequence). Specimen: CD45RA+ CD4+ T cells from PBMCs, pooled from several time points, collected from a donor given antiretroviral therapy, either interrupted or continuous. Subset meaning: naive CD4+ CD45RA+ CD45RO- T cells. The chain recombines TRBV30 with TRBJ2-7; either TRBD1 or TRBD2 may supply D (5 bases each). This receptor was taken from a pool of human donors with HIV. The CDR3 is CAWSPRLGVSYEQYF. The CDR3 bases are TGTGCCTGGAGTCCGAGACTGGGGGTCTCCTATGAACAGTACTTC. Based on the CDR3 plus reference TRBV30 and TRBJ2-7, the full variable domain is SQTIHQWPATLVQPVGSPLSLECTVEGTSNPNLYWYRQAAGRGLQLLFYSVGIGQISSEVPQNLSASRPQDRQFILSSKKLLLSDSGFYLCAWSPRLGVSYEQYFGPGTRLTVT.